This entry lists 18 T cell receptor beta chains sequenced from one sample in a study of T cell changes during pregnancy in multiple sclerosis. Repertoires were generated with immunoSEQ multiplex PCR, while TCRdb's copy carries only in-frame clones and drops some. The sample includes about 76,000 clones, around 90% of them seen just once. The material sequenced was peripheral blood, taken in the first trimester of pregnancy. These receptors originate from a female donor in good health, enrolled as a control in a pregnancy study.

The chain employs TRBV28 and TRBJ2-1; a weak D match, TRBD2 (6 bases). CDR3 length: 14 residues. The germline V gene has CDR1 MDHEN and CDR2 SYDVKM. V was cut by 2 bases and J by 4 bases, with 9 bases left in between. The CDR3 nucleotides are TGTGCCAGCAGTTTAGTTGGGGGGTACAATGAGCAGTTCTTC. This translates into CASSLVGGYNEQFF.

The chain combines TRBV5-1 with TRBJ2-7; 7 bases are a match to TRBD2. Germline CDR1 is SGHRS and CDR2 is YFSETQ. V shed 1 base, J shed 3 bases, and the junction held 10 bases outside the gene matches. The length of the CDR3 is 16 residues. The CDR3 is CASSLWGFTSDYEQYF. As DNA, the CDR3 is TGCGCCAGCAGCTTGTGGGGTTTCACTAGCGACTACGAGCAGTACTTC.

The chain uses TRBV7-9 and TRBJ1-4; 8 nucleotides match TRBD1. The trim removed 1 base at V and 5 bases at J, leaving 3 bases unmatched. The germline gives CDR1 SEHNR, CDR2 FQNEAQ (reference sequence). This CDR3 is built from 15 residues. In DNA, the CDR3 is TGTGCCAGCAGCTTAGAGGACAGGGAGAATGAAAAACTGTTTTTT. Protein: CASSLEDRENEKLFF.

The chain has TRBV6-5 and TRBJ1-1; TRBD1 aligns across 7 bases. Trimming removed 7 bases from V and 11 bases from J; junction bases left unmatched: 16. The CDR3 is made up of 14 amino acids. From germline, CDR1 is MNHEY and CDR2 SVGAGI. The CDR3 here is CASTGPGGVREAFF. In DNA form, the CDR3 reads TGTGCCAGCACAGGGCCAGGGGGAGTTCGTGAGGCTTTCTTT.

The chain carries TRBV5-1 and TRBJ2-2, with a tentative D call TRBD1 (6 bases). V lost 4 bases and J lost 0, with 13 bases in between. Germline CDR1 is SGHRS and CDR2 is YFSETQ. This CDR3 is 16 amino acids long. DNA for the CDR3: TGCGCCAGCAGCCGAAGGGGGACCGCGAACACCGGGGAGCTGTTTTTT. Its protein product is CASSRRGTANTGELFF.

This chain joins TRBV4-1 and TRBJ2-7, with 12 positions matching TRBD2. This CDR3 has 16 amino acids. Germline-derived CDR1 and CDR2 are MGHRA and YSYEKL. Trimming cost V 2 bases and J 2 bases; bases outside gene matches: 4. The chain's CDR3 is CASSQQTSGGTYEQYF. CDR3 nucleotide sequence: TGCGCCAGCAGCCAACAGACTAGCGGGGGAACCTACGAGCAGTACTTC.

The V call is TRBV5-5, the J call TRBJ1-5; D unresolved. There are 16 residues in the CDR3. Per the germline V gene, CDR1 is SGHKS and CDR2 is YYEKEE (reference sequence). Deletions cut 5 bases from V and 0 bases from J, with 15 bases between. CDR3 region: CASRAGTPYSNQPQHF. CDR3 sequence (DNA): TGTGCCAGCAGGGCGGGAACCCCTTATAGCAATCAGCCCCAGCATTTT.

The genes are TRBV19 and TRBJ1-1; 8 bases agree with TRBD1. Germline V CDR1 and CDR2: LNHDA, SQIVND (reference sequence). Trimming took 4 bases from V and 0 from J; bases not matched to a gene: 4. The CDR3 contains 15 residues. The CDR3 DNA is TGTGCCAGTAGTAGGCAGGGGGCCATGAACACTGAAGCTTTCTTT. Encoded protein: CASSRQGAMNTEAFF.

V is TRBV2 and J is TRBJ1-2, with 8 bases matching TRBD1. Germline CDR1 and CDR2: SNHLY and FYNNEI. This CDR3 contains 15 residues. V shed 3 bases, J shed 2 bases, and the junction held 5 bases outside the gene matches. The CDR3 sequence: CASSDGTGRNYGYTF. The DNA of the CDR3 is TGTGCCAGCAGTGACGGGACAGGTCGCAACTATGGCTACACCTTC.

V usage is TRBV5-1 and J usage is TRBJ2-1; perhaps TRBD1 as D (6 bases). Germline V lookup: CDR1 SGHRS, CDR2 YFSETQ. V lost 4 bases and J 1 base, leaving 12 bases between the germline ends. The CDR3 contains 15 residues. CDR3 loop: CASSPRQVSYNEQFF. The DNA for the CDR3 is TGCGCCAGCAGCCCGAGACAGGTTTCCTACAATGAGCAGTTCTTC.

This clone was counted a single time. CDR3 coding DNA: TGCGCCAGCAGCCTATCTACCCGACCCCACAGAGCCGGGGAGCTGTTTTTT. Its protein product is CASSLSTRPHRAGELFF. The rearrangement joins TRBV5-1 to TRBJ2-2, with unresolved D. The V end lost 4 bases, the J end lost 6 bases, and 22 bases lay between the germline ends. The CDR3 is 17 residues long. Germline CDR1 is SGHRS and CDR2 is YFSETQ.

This chain joins TRBV19 and TRBJ2-1, with TRBD2 matching 8 bases. The CDR3 length is 16 residues. Germline CDR1 reads LNHDA; CDR2 reads SQIVND (reference sequence). J was trimmed by 7 bases and V by 4 bases; bases with no gene match: 12. CDR3 sequence (DNA): TGTGCCAGTAGTAGCGCAGGGCGGGGGGTCGGGAATGAGCAGTTCTTC. As protein: CASSSAGRGVGNEQFF.

This clone was detected a few times. This chain links TRBV15 with TRBJ2-4; D is unresolved. The CDR3 sequence is 13 residues long. Looked up from germline, CDR1 is LNHNV and CDR2 is YYDKDF (reference sequence). V lost 3 bases to trimming and J lost 1 base, with 4 bases between them. CDR3 sequence: CATSRGAKNIQYF. The CDR3 DNA reads as TGTGCCACCAGCAGGGGCGCCAAAAACATTCAGTACTTC.

The chain joins TRBV5-1 to TRBJ1-1, with D possibly matching TRBD1 (6 bases). This CDR3 is built from 15 residues. The germline V gene encodes CDR1 SGHRS and CDR2 YFSETQ. V lost 1 base and J lost 2, with 12 bases in between. In DNA, the CDR3 is TGCGCCAGCAGCTTGTTCGCAGGGGCCAACACTGAAGCTTTCTTT. Protein product: CASSLFAGANTEAFF.

The J gene is TRBJ1-5, the V gene TRBV18; no reliable D call. V was shortened by 6 bases and J by 9 bases, with 15 bases between the two germline ends. The germline CDR1 and CDR2 sequences are KGHSH and LQKENI. The CDR3 length is 13 residues. The CDR3 spells CASSPVTSAPQHF. The CDR3 coding sequence is TGTGCCAGCTCCCCTGTAACTTCCGCGCCCCAGCATTTT.

CDR3 region: CASSFLRGDRQETQYF. CDR3 coding DNA: TGTGCCAGCAGCTTTCTAAGGGGGGACAGGCAAGAGACCCAGTACTTC. The rearrangement uses TRBV7-9 and TRBJ2-5, with TRBD1 identical over 8 bases. The ends lost 3 bases at V and 2 bases at J; junction bases unmatched: 8. CDR1 and CDR2 (germline): SEHNR, FQNEAQ (reference sequence). This CDR3 contains 16 residues.

This clone was counted a single time. This chain uses TRBV29-1 with TRBJ2-5; D is perhaps TRBD1 (6 bases). The germline CDR1 and CDR2 sequences are SQVTM and ANQGSEA. CDR3 length: 14 amino acids. V was clipped by 6 bases and J by 2 bases, with 16 bases between them. The CDR3: CSVERGSVQETQYF. CDR3 bases: TGCAGCGTGGAAAGGGGGTCAGTACAAGAGACCCAGTACTTC.

This rearrangement joins TRBV7-9 to TRBJ1-1; a possible D gene is TRBD1 (6 bases). This CDR3 region has 13 residues. V lost 5 bases and J lost 1, with 8 bases in between. Germline CDR1 SEHNR, CDR2 FQNEAQ (reference sequence). The CDR3 nucleotides are TGTGCCAGCAGCCGCAGGGGGAACACTGAAGCTTTCTTT. Translated: CASSRRGNTEAFF.